A single sample gave rise to the 24 T cell receptor beta chains below, sequenced in a study of a mutant IDH1 vaccine in newly diagnosed glioma. Time point specified: week 11, during vaccination. Vaccinated patients received 300 ug of mutant IDH1 20-mer peptide per dose, with topical imiquimod. Generated by immunoSEQ multiplex PCR, the TCRdb table keeps only in-frame clones and is missing some. Among roughly 130,000 clones, roughly 77% were seen once, and the ten largest hold about 5.5%. Antigen specificity for these receptors is unknown. The sample in question was PBMCs, obtained from a glioma patient whose treatment included an IDH1 peptide vaccine. These receptor sequences come from a middle-aged man with glioma.

In its sample, this clone was seen a few times. V usage is TRBV5-1 and J usage is TRBJ2-2; TRBD2 matches 8 bases. Per the germline V gene, CDR1 is SGHRS and CDR2 is YFSETQ. There are 18 residues in the CDR3. V gave up 4 bases and J gave up 2 bases; unmatched junction bases: 13. CDR3 protein: CASSQTTVGRVNTGELFF. For the CDR3, the DNA is TGCGCCAGCAGCCAAACGACCGTCGGGAGGGTAAACACCGGGGAGCTGTTTTTT.

The rearrangement joins TRBV9 to TRBJ2-1, with TRBD2 identical over 11 bases. The CDR3 length is 15 residues. CDR1 and CDR2 from the germline V gene are SGDLS and YYNGEE. The trim removed 4 bases at V and 7 bases at J, leaving 7 bases unmatched. The CDR3 bases are TGTGCCAGCAGCACCTCCGGGACTAGCGGTAATGAGCAGTTCTTC. Amino acids: CASSTSGTSGNEQFF.

V and J are TRBV19 and TRBJ2-7, with unresolved D. The CDR3 runs 12 residues. The V gene's germline CDR1 is LNHDA and CDR2 SQIVND (reference sequence). V lost 4 bases and J 7 bases, leaving 11 bases between the germline ends. CDR3 region: CASSKNFQEQYF. CDR3 coding DNA: TGTGCCAGTAGTAAAAATTTCCAGGAGCAGTACTTC. The variable domain in full, with the rest retrieved from reference TRBV19 and TRBJ2-7, is DGGITQSPKYLFRKEGQNVTLSCEQNLNHDAMYWYRQDPGQGLRLIYYSQIVNDFQKGDIAEGYSVSREKKESFPLTVTSAQKNPTAFYLCASSKNFQEQYFGPGTRLTVT.

This clone was recorded once. With a much larger clone just one base away, this may be a read error. The V gene is TRBV10-3, the J gene TRBJ2-1; 8 bases match TRBD2. The CDR3 sequence is 13 residues long. The ends lost 4 bases at V and 9 bases at J; junction bases unmatched: 5. Germline V gene data show CDR1 as ENHRY and CDR2 as SYGVKD. The CDR3 sequence is CAISAGGEGEQFF. CDR3 DNA sequence: TGTGCCATCAGTGCCGGGGGGGAAGGTGAGCAGTTCTTC.

This rearrangement joins TRBV27 to TRBJ2-1; TRBD2 matches 7 bases. Trimming at V came to 5 bases and at J to 8 bases, leaving 9 bases not matched to a gene. Per the germline V gene, CDR1 is MNHEY and CDR2 is SMNVEV (reference sequence). The CDR3 consists of 14 residues. CDR3 amino acids: CASSPGLGWDEQFF. CDR3 nucleotide sequence: TGTGCCAGCAGTCCTGGACTAGGTTGGGATGAGCAGTTCTTC.

The chain is built from TRBV10-1 and TRBJ2-3; 9 bases map to TRBD2. V gave up 2 bases and J gave up 7 bases; unmatched junction bases: 7. The CDR3 is 15 residues long. Germline lookup yields CDR1 WNHNN and CDR2 SYGVQD (reference sequence). DNA of the CDR3: TGCGCCAGCAGTGAGGTGACTAGCGGACCTTATACGCAGTATTTT. Translation gives CASSEVTSGPYTQYF.

The chain employs TRBV2 and TRBJ2-5; possible D gene TRBD1, 5 bases. Trimming cost V 3 bases and J 6 bases, with 11 bases left between them. The CDR3 is made up of 13 amino acids. Germline CDR1 reads SNHLY; CDR2 reads FYNNEI. CDR3 bases: TGTGCCAGCAGTGACAGGGCGCAGCAGACCCAGTACTTC. Translating gives CASSDRAQQTQYF.

V is TRBV18 and J is TRBJ1-5, with D tentatively TRBD1 (5 bases). V was cut by 3 bases and J by 6 bases, with 12 bases left in between. Per germline, CDR1 KGHSH and CDR2 LQKENI. The CDR3 extends over 14 amino acids. Here the CDR3 reads CASSPQGGAQPQHF. The DNA for the CDR3 is TGTGCCAGCTCACCCCAGGGTGGGGCTCAGCCCCAGCATTTT.

V is TRBV6-1 and J is TRBJ2-7; D gene uncertain. The CDR3 sequence is 15 residues long. The V gene's germline CDR1 is MNHNS and CDR2 SASEGT. Trimming took 0 bases from V and 3 from J, leaving 12 bases between them. The CDR3 sequence is CASSEAAGYGYEQYF. CDR3 in DNA: TGTGCCAGCAGTGAAGCTGCCGGGTATGGCTACGAGCAGTACTTC.

The chain recombines TRBV29-1 with TRBJ1-2; a weak D match, TRBD1 (5 bases). V was clipped by 4 bases and J by 3 bases, with 15 bases between them. CDR1 is SQVTM and CDR2 is ANQGSEA in the germline V gene. This CDR3 comprises 14 residues. CDR3 DNA: TGCAGCGTTGCAGACCCGGGGGGGGACTATGGCTACACCTTC. Translated, it gives CSVADPGGDYGYTF.

V gene TRBV5-1 combines with J gene TRBJ2-7; D uncertain. The V gene lost 0 bases and the J gene lost 2 bases, with 9 bases spanning the gap. Germline V gene data show CDR1 as SGHRS and CDR2 as YFSETQ. The CDR3 runs to 14 residues. Written as DNA, the CDR3 is TGCGCCAGCAGCTTGGGCCAGTCCCCCTACGAGCAGTACTTC. Translated: CASSLGQSPYEQYF. Based on the CDR3 plus reference TRBV5-1 and TRBJ2-7, the full variable domain is KAGVTQTPRYLIKTRGQQVTLSCSPISGHRSVSWYQQTPGQGLQFLFEYFSETQRNKGNFPGRFSGRQFSNSRSEMNVSTLELGDSALYLCASSLGQSPYEQYFGPGTRLTVT.

The chain combines TRBV28 with TRBJ2-7, with D perhaps matching TRBD1 (5 bases). Trimming stripped 3 bases from V and 4 bases from J, with 16 bases between. Germline V lookup: CDR1 MDHEN, CDR2 SYDVKM. There are 15 residues in the CDR3. The DNA for the CDR3 is TGTGCCAGCAGTTTTCAGGGCAGGCCAGGGTACGAGCAGTACTTC. Amino acids: CASSFQGRPGYEQYF.

This clone was observed a few times. The chain carries TRBV2 and TRBJ2-1, with D unclear. Germline CDR1 is SNHLY and CDR2 is FYNNEI. V was pared by 3 bases and J by 4 bases, with 7 bases between. The CDR3 covers 13 residues. CDR3 bases: TGTGCCAGCAGTGACGTTGGGTACAATGAGCAGTTCTTC. As protein: CASSDVGYNEQFF.

The rearrangement joins TRBV11-2 to TRBJ1-3; tentative D call: TRBD1 (6 bases). CDR1 is SGHAT and CDR2 is FQNNGV in the germline V gene. V was shortened by 3 bases and J by 4 bases, with 16 bases between the two germline ends. The CDR3 is made up of 16 amino acids. CDR3 in amino acids: CASSLGTRGAGNTIYF. The CDR3 DNA is TGTGCCAGCAGCTTGGGCACCAGGGGCGCCGGAAACACCATATATTTT. Using reference TRBV11-2 and TRBJ1-3 for the parts outside the CDR3, the full variable domain is EAGVAQSPRYKIIEKRQSVAFWCNPISGHATLYWYQQILGQGPKLLIQFQNNGVVDDSQLPKDRFSAERLKGVDSTLKIQPAKLEDSAVYLCASSLGTRGAGNTIYFGEGSWLTVV.

The V and J genes are TRBV6-1 and TRBJ2-1; D may be TRBD2 (5 bases). The CDR3 length is 14 residues. The V gene lost 0 bases and the J gene lost 4 bases, with 7 bases spanning the gap. Per the germline V gene, CDR1 is MNHNS and CDR2 is SASEGT. CDR3 in DNA: TGTGCCAGCAGTGAAGCTGGAGGATACAATGAGCAGTTCTTC. Amino acid sequence: CASSEAGGYNEQFF.

V gene TRBV6-6 combines with J gene TRBJ1-2; D is ambiguous. V shed 5 bases and J shed 2 bases, with 9 bases lying between them. CDR1 is MNHNY and CDR2 is SVGAGI in the germline V gene (reference sequence). The CDR3 is 13 amino acids. Written as DNA, the CDR3 is TGTGCCAGCAGTCCCGGGCCCAACTATGGCTACACCTTC. This gives the protein CASSPGPNYGYTF.

This chain joins TRBV14 and TRBJ1-2; no clear D gene. This CDR3 is built from 15 residues. Per the germline V gene, CDR1 is SGHDN and CDR2 is FVKESK. Deletions cut 0 bases from V and 5 bases from J, with 13 bases between. CDR3: CASSQERVISYGYTF. CDR3 bases: TGTGCCAGCAGCCAAGAAAGGGTAATTTCGTATGGCTACACCTTC.

A few counts support this clone. This sequence joins TRBV19 and TRBJ1-2, with unresolved D. The V and J ends lost 3 bases and 0 bases respectively, with 8 bases between them. In germline, CDR1 is LNHDA, CDR2 SQIVND (reference sequence). The CDR3 totals 14 residues. The CDR3 nucleotides are TGTGCCAGTAGTATGGGCAGAACTAACTATGGCTACACCTTC. It translates to CASSMGRTNYGYTF. Full variable domain (remainder filled in from reference TRBV19 and TRBJ1-2): DGGITQSPKYLFRKEGQNVTLSCEQNLNHDAMYWYRQDPGQGLRLIYYSQIVNDFQKGDIAEGYSVSREKKESFPLTVTSAQKNPTAFYLCASSMGRTNYGYTFGSGTRLTVV.

The chain employs TRBV19 and TRBJ2-3; D might be TRBD1 (6 bases). Germline CDR1 LNHDA, CDR2 SQIVND (reference sequence). Trimming pared 4 bases from V and 1 base from J, leaving 12 bases between. CDR3 length: 15 residues. CDR3 in DNA: TGTGCCAGTAGTAAGACAGGAATTCGCACAGATACGCAGTATTTT. Translation gives CASSKTGIRTDTQYF.

The chain carries TRBV19 and TRBJ1-2; 7 bases are a match to TRBD1. Germline V gene data show CDR1 as LNHDA and CDR2 as SQIVND (reference sequence). This CDR3 has 14 residues. V trimming: 10 bases; J trimming: 0 bases; junction bases outside the gene matches: 8. The CDR3 loop is CAIADRTANYGYTF. CDR3 coding DNA: TGTGCCATCGCGGACAGGACCGCTAACTATGGCTACACCTTC. Together with reference TRBV19 and TRBJ1-2, the CDR3 gives the full variable domain: DGGITQSPKYLFRKEGQNVTLSCEQNLNHDAMYWYRQDPGQGLRLIYYSQIVNDFQKGDIAEGYSVSREKKESFPLTVTSAQKNPTAFYLCAIADRTANYGYTFGSGTRLTVV.

V is TRBV19 and J is TRBJ2-1; D uncertain. This CDR3 contains 17 residues. Trimming removed 5 bases at V and 0 bases at J, with 17 bases between. Germline V gene sequence: CDR1 LNHDA, CDR2 SQIVND (reference sequence). The CDR3 here is CASSPSPWESSYNEQFF. The DNA of the CDR3 is TGTGCCAGTAGTCCCTCCCCTTGGGAAAGCTCCTACAATGAGCAGTTCTTC.

The rearrangement joins TRBV11-2 to TRBJ2-2; 7 bases agree with TRBD2. V shed 8 bases and J 3 bases; nucleotides not matched to a gene: 3. The germline CDR1 and CDR2 sequences are SGHAT and FQNNGV. The CDR3 extends over 13 amino acids. Here the CDR3 DNA reads TGTGCCAGCCCCCGGGGGGACACCGGGGAGCTGTTTTTT. This translates into CASPRGDTGELFF.

This clone was counted a few times. The genes are TRBV7-6 and TRBJ1-5, with TRBD1 matching over 7 bases. The length of the CDR3 is 13 residues. V lost 5 bases to trimming and J lost 7 bases; unmatched junction nucleotides: 5. Germline CDR1 SGHVS, CDR2 FNYEAQ. The CDR3 DNA reads as TGTGCCAGCAGCCAGACAGGGATGCAGCCCCAGCATTTT. Protein product: CASSQTGMQPQHF.

The rearrangement joins TRBV23-1 to TRBJ2-7, with D perhaps being TRBD1 or TRBD2 (5 bases each). TRBV23-1 is an open reading frame whose function is uncertain. The CDR3 totals 15 residues. Trimming cost V 2 bases and J 2 bases, with 13 bases left between them. CDR3 sequence reads: CASSQGTPTAYEQYF. In DNA, the CDR3 is TGCGCCAGCAGTCAAGGGACGCCGACCGCCTACGAGCAGTACTTC.